One sample yielded the 13 T cell receptor beta chains listed below, sequenced in a study of blood T cell repertoires in COVID-19. The method was immunoSEQ multiplex PCR; TCRdb's version includes in-frame clones alone and lacks a portion of them. There are roughly 230,000 clones in the sample; roughly 81% occur only once, and approximately 6.6% lies in the top ten. Material for sequencing was PBMCs or T cells enriched from blood (not recorded which). Receptors were obtained from a woman aged 50 to 65 who had been exposed to COVID-19.

This clone was picked up a small number of times. The chain recombines TRBV7-7 with TRBJ2-2, with 10 bases identical to TRBD1. J was trimmed by 4 bases and V by 2 bases; bases with no gene match: 7. CDR3 length: 17 amino acids. Germline CDR1 SSHAT, CDR2 FNYEAQ (reference sequence). Here the CDR3 DNA reads TGTGCCAGCAGCTTAACAGCGGGACAGGGGACCACCGGGGAGCTGTTTTTT. Amino acids: CASSLTAGQGTTGELFF.

The chain uses TRBV27 and TRBJ2-1; TRBD1 aligns across 7 bases. CDR1 is MNHEY and CDR2 is SMNVEV in the germline V gene (reference sequence). V gave up 6 bases and J gave up 8 bases; unmatched junction bases: 10. CDR3 length equals 14 residues. Here the CDR3 reads CASSEPGTDDEQFF. The CDR3 DNA is TGTGCCAGCAGCGAACCCGGGACAGACGATGAGCAGTTCTTC.

CDR3 region: CASSAGDGYTF. CDR3 sequence (DNA): TGTGCCAGCAGCGCAGGGGATGGCTACACCTTC. The chain links TRBV2 to TRBJ1-2, with D perhaps matching TRBD1 (6 bases). The CDR3 is 11 amino acids. The V gene's germline CDR1 is SNHLY and CDR2 FYNNEI. The germline V and J ends were trimmed by 6 bases and 6 bases, with 8 bases remaining between them.

The chain uses TRBV9 and TRBJ2-5; D is perhaps TRBD2 (6 bases). V was clipped by 4 bases and J by 5 bases, with 9 bases between them. The CDR3 runs to 12 residues. Germline V lookup: CDR1 SGDLS, CDR2 YYNGEE. The CDR3 DNA is TGTGCCAGCAGCCGAGGGAGGGAGACCCAGTACTTC. Translating it yields CASSRGRETQYF.

The V call is TRBV24-1, the J call TRBJ2-3; D unclear. Per the germline V gene, CDR1 is KGHDR and CDR2 is SFDVKD. V was trimmed by 0 bases and J by 0 bases, leaving 9 bases between them. CDR3 length: 16 amino acids. The chain's CDR3 is CATSDLGGASTDTQYF. The CDR3 DNA sequence: TGTGCCACCAGTGATTTGGGCGGAGCGAGCACAGATACGCAGTATTTT.

The CDR3 protein is CASSYSGELFF. The CDR3 DNA sequence: TGCGCCAGCAGTTATTCCGGGGAGCTGTTTTTT. The chain combines TRBV5-1 with TRBJ2-2; D gene unclear. The CDR3 is 11 residues long. Trimming stripped 5 bases from V and 6 bases from J, with 5 bases between. CDR1 SGHRS and CDR2 YFSETQ come from the germline V gene. The full variable domain, completed using reference TRBV5-1 and TRBJ2-2, is KAGVTQTPRYLIKTRGQQVTLSCSPISGHRSVSWYQQTPGQGLQFLFEYFSETQRNKGNFPGRFSGRQFSNSRSEMNVSTLELGDSALYLCASSYSGELFFGEGSRLTVL.

The DNA of the CDR3 is TGTGCCAGCAGCATGAAGGGAGGGGAAACAGATACGCAGTATTTT. Amino acid sequence: CASSMKGGETDTQYF. The genes are TRBV7-8 and TRBJ2-3; 7 positions agree with TRBD2. With 5 bases clipped from V and 3 bases from J, the junction kept 8 bases outside the gene matches. Germline lookup yields CDR1 SGHVS and CDR2 FQNEAQ. The length of the CDR3 is 15 residues.

The chain is built from TRBV7-6 and TRBJ1-1, with a weak D call TRBD1 (6 bases). The germline CDR1 and CDR2 sequences are SGHVS and FNYEAQ. The germline V and J ends were trimmed by 5 bases and 2 bases, with 15 bases remaining between them. The CDR3 has 15 amino acids. The CDR3 sequence: CASSATTGINTEAFF. The CDR3 DNA reads as TGTGCCAGCAGCGCCACCACAGGGATTAACACTGAAGCTTTCTTT.

The chain couples TRBV7-9 to TRBJ1-1, with TRBD1 identical over 9 bases. The CDR3 has 13 amino acids. Germline V gene data show CDR1 as SEHNR and CDR2 as FQNEAQ (reference sequence). V lost 5 bases, J lost 7 bases, and 5 bases stayed unmatched. Here the CDR3 DNA reads TGTGCCAGCAGCCTCACAGGGGGCATTGAAGCTTTCTTT. Encoded protein: CASSLTGGIEAFF.

The sample holds many counts of this clone. This chain uses TRBV15 with TRBJ2-2; 9 bases map to TRBD2. The germline gives CDR1 LNHNV, CDR2 YYDKDF (reference sequence). CDR3 size: 17 residues. V dropped 0 bases and J dropped 6; count of bases not matched to a gene: 8. The CDR3 region is CATSRDRRGGSAGELFF. DNA of the CDR3: TGTGCCACCAGCAGAGATCGGCGGGGGGGTAGCGCCGGGGAGCTGTTTTTT. The full variable domain, its missing parts supplied by reference TRBV15 and TRBJ2-2, is DAMVIQNPRYQVTQFGKPVTLSCSQTLNHNVMYWYQQKSSQAPKLLFHYYDKDFNNEADTPDNFQSRRPNTSFCFLDIRSPGLGDTAMYLCATSRDRRGGSAGELFFGEGSRLTVL.

This chain connects TRBV5-1 to TRBJ1-2; D is undetermined. Germline CDR1 is SGHRS and CDR2 is YFSETQ. V was shortened by 4 bases and J by 3 bases, with 13 bases between the two germline ends. This CDR3 region has 14 residues. The CDR3, as DNA: TGCGCCAGCAGCCCAAGGACGGACTACTATGGCTACACCTTC. Translation gives CASSPRTDYYGYTF. The whole variable domain, filled in from reference TRBV5-1 and TRBJ1-2, reads KAGVTQTPRYLIKTRGQQVTLSCSPISGHRSVSWYQQTPGQGLQFLFEYFSETQRNKGNFPGRFSGRQFSNSRSEMNVSTLELGDSALYLCASSPRTDYYGYTFGSGTRLTVV.

The chain is built from TRBV6-5 and TRBJ2-5; a weak D match, TRBD2 (5 bases). V gave up 2 bases and J gave up 1 base, with 14 bases separating them. Germline lookup yields CDR1 MNHEY and CDR2 SVGAGI. The CDR3 loop spans 16 amino acids. The CDR3 region is CASSYQSRGPQETQYF. CDR3 DNA sequence: TGTGCCAGCAGTTACCAAAGTCGAGGGCCCCAAGAGACCCAGTACTTC.

The rearrangement joins TRBV19 to TRBJ1-1, with TRBD1 identical over 10 bases. Germline CDR1 reads LNHDA; CDR2 reads SQIVND (reference sequence). CDR3 length equals 14 residues. V was clipped by 6 bases and J by 9 bases; unmatched bases: 10. CDR3 protein: CASSSGTGAGKAFF. CDR3 DNA: TGTGCCAGTAGCTCCGGGACAGGGGCAGGAAAAGCTTTCTTT.